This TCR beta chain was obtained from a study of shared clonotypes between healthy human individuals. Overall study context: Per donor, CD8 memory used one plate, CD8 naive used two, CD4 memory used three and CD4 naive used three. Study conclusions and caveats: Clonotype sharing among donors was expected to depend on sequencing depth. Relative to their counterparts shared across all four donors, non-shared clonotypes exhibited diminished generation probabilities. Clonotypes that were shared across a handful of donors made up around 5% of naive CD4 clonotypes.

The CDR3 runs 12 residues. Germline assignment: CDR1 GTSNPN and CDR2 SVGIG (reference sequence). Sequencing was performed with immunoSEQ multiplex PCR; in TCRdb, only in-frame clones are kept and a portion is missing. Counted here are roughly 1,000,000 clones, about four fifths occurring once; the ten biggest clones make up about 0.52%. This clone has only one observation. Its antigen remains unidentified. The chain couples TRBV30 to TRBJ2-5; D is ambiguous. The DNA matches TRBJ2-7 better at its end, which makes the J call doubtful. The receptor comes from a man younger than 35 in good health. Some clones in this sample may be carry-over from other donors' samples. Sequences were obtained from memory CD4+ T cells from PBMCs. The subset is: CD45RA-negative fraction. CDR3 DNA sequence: TGTGCCTGGAGTGTAAGTTACTACGAGCAGTACTTC. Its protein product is CAWSVSYYEQYF.